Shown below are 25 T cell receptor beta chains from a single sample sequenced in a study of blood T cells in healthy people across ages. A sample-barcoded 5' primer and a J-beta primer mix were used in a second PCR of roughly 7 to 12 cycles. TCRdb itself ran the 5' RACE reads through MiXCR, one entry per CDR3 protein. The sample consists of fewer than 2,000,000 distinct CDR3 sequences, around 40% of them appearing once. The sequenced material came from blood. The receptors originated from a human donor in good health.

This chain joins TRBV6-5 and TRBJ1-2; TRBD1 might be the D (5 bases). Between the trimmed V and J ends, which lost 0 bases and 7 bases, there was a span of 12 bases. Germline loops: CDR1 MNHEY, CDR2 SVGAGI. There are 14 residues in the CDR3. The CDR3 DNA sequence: TGTGCCAGCAGTTACTCGGTGACAGCGGGTGGCTACACCTTC. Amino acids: CASSYSVTAGGYTF.

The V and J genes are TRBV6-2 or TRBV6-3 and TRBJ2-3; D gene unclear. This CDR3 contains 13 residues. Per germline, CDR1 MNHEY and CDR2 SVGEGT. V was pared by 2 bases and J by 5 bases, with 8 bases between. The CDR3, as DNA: TGTGCCAGCAGTTACGGCTTGGGAGATACGCAGTATTTT. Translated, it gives CASSYGLGDTQYF.

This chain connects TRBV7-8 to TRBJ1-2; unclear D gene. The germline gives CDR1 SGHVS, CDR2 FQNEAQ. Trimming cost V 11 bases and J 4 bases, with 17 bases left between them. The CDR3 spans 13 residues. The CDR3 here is CAGTLGGLYGYTF. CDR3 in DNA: TGTGCCGGCACCCTAGGAGGCCTCTATGGCTACACCTTC.

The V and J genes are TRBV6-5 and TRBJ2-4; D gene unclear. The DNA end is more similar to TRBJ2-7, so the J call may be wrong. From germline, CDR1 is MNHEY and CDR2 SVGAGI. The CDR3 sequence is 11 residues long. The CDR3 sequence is CASTHADEQYF. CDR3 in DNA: TGTGCCAGCACCCATGCGGACGAGCAGTACTTC.

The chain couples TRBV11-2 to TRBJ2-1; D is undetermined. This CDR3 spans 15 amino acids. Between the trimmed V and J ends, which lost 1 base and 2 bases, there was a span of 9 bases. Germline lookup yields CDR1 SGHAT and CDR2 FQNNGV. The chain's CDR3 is CASSLGNPAYNEQFF. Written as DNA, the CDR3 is TGTGCCAGCAGCTTAGGAAACCCAGCCTACAATGAGCAGTTCTTC.

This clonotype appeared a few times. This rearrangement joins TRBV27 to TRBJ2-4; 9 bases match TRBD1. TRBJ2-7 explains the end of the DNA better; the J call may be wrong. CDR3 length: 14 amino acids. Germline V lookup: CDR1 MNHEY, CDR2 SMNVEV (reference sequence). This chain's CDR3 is CASSSGTGNSEQYF. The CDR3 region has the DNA TGTGCCAGCAGTTCCGGGACAGGGAATTCCGAGCAGTACTTC.

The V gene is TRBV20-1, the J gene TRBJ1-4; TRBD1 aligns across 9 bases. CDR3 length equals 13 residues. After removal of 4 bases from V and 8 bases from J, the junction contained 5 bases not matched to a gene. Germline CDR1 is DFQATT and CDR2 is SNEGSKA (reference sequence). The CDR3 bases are TGCAGTGCTACACAGGGGGCAGAGGAAAAACTGTTTTTT. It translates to CSATQGAEEKLFF.

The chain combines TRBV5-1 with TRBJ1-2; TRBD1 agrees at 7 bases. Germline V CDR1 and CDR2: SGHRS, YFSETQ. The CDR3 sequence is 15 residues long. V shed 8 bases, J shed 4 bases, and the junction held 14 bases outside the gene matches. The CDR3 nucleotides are TGCGCCAGTCAACGAGGGACAGAAGACCCCTATGGCTACACCTTC. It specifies CASQRGTEDPYGYTF.

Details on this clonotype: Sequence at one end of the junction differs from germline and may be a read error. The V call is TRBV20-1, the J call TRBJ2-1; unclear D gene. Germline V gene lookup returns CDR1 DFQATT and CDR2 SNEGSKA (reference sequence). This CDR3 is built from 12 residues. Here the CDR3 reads CRARYWDNEQFF. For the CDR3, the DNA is TGCAGGGCTAGATACTGGGACAATGAGCAGTTCTTC.

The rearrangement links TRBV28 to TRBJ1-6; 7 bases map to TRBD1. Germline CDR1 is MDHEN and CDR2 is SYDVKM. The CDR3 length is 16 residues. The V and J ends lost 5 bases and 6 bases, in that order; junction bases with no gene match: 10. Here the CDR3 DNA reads TGTGCCAGCAGTGGACTTCAGGGGGATGTTAATTCACCCCTCCACTTT. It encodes CASSGLQGDVNSPLHF.

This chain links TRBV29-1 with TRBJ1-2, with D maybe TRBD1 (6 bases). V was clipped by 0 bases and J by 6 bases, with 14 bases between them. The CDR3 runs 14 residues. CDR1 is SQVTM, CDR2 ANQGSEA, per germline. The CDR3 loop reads CSVEDRKQGNGYTF. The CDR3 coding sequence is TGCAGCGTTGAAGATCGGAAACAGGGCAATGGCTACACCTTC.

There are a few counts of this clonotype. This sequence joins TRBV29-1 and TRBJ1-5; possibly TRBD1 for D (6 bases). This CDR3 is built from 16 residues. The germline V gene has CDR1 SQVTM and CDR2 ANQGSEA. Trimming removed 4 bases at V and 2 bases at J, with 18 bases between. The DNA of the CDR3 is TGCAGCGTTGTCCCAACAAGAGGGGGAGGCAATCAGCCCCAGCATTTT. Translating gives CSVVPTRGGGNQPQHF.

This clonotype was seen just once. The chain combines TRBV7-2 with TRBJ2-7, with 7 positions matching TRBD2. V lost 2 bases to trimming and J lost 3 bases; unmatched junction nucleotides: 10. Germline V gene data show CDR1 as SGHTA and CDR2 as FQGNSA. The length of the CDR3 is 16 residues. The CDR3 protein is CASSLLGGIEYYEQYF. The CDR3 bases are TGTGCCAGCAGCTTATTGGGGGGGATCGAATACTACGAGCAGTACTTC.

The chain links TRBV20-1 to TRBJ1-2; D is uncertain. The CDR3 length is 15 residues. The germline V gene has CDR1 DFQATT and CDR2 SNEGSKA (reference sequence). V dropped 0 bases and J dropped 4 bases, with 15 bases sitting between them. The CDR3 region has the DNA TGCAGTGCTAGAGATCATCAGTCGACCGGCTATGGCTACACCTTC. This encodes CSARDHQSTGYGYTF.

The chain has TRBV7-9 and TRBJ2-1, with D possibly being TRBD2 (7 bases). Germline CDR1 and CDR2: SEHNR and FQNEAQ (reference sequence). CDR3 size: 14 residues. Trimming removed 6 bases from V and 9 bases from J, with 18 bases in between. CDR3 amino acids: CASRFTGGGGEQFF. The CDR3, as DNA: TGTGCCAGCAGATTCACGGGGGGCGGAGGTGAGCAGTTCTTC.

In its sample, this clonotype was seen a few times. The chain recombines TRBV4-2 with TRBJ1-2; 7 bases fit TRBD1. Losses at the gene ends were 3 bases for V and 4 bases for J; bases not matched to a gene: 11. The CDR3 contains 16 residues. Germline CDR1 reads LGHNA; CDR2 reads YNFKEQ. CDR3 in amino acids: CASSQTGTAGIYGYTF. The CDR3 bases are TGTGCCAGCAGCCAGACCGGGACAGCGGGCATCTATGGCTACACCTTC.

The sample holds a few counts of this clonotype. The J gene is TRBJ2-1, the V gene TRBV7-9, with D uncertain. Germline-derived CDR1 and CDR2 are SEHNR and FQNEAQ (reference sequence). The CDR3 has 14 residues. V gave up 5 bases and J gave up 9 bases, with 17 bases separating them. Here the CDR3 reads CASSLQNRAVEQFF. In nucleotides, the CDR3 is TGTGCCAGCAGCCTTCAAAACCGGGCGGTTGAGCAGTTCTTC.

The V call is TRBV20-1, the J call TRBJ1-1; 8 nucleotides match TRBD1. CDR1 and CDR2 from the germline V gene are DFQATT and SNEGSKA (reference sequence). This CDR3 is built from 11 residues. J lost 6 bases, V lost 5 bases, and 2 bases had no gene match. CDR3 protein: CSAHRGSEAFF. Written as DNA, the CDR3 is TGCAGTGCTCACAGGGGGTCTGAAGCTTTCTTT.

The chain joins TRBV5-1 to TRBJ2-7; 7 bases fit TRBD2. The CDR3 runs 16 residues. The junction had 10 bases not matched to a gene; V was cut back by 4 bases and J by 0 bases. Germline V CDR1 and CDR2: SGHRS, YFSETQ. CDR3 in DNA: TGCGCCAGCAGCATACCCGGGACTACAACCTCCTACGAGCAGTACTTC. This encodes CASSIPGTTTSYEQYF.

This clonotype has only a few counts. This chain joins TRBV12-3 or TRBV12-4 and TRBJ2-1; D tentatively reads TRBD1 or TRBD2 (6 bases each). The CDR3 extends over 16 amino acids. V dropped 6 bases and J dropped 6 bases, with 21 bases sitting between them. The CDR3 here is CASRYLSGGFRNEQFF. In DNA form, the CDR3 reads TGTGCCAGCAGATACCTCTCCGGGGGCTTTCGCAATGAGCAGTTCTTC.

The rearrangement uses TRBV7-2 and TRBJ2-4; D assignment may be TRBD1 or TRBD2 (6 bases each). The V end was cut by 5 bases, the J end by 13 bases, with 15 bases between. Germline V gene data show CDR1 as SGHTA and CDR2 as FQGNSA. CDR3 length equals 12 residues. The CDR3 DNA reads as TGTGCCAGCAGCCACAACAGGGAGGAGCAGTACTTC. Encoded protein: CASSHNREEQYF.

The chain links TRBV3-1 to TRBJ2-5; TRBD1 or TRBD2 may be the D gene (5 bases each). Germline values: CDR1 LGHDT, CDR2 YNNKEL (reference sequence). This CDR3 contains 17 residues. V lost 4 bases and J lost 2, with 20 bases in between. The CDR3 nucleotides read TGTGCCAGCAGCCGTTCCAGGGATACCTCGGGACAAGAGACCCAGTACTTC. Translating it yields CASSRSRDTSGQETQYF.

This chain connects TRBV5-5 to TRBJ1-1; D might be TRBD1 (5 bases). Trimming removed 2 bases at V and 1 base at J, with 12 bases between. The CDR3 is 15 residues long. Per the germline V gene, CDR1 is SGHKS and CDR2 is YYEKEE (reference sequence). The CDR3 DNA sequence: TGTGCCAGCAGCTTCGACAGTGGGTGGAACACTGAAGCTTTCTTT. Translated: CASSFDSGWNTEAFF. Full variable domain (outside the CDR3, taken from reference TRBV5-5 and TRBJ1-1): DAGVTQSPTHLIKTRGQQVTLRCSPISGHKSVSWYQQVLGQGPQFIFQYYEKEERGRGNFPDRFSARQFPNYSSELNVNALLLGDSALYLCASSFDSGWNTEAFFGQGTRLTVV.

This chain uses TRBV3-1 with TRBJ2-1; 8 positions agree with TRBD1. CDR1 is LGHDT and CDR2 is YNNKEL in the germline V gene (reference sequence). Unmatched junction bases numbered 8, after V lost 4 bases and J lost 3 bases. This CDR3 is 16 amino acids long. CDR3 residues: CASSPYPGGSYNEQFF. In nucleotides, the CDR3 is TGTGCCAGCAGCCCCTACCCAGGGGGCAGCTACAATGAGCAGTTCTTC.

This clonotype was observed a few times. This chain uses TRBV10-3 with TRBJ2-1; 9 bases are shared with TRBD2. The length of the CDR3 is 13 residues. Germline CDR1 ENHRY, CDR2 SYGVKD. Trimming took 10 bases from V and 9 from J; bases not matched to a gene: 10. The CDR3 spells CASSGGTGGEQFF. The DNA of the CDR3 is TGTGCCAGTAGCGGGGGTACCGGGGGTGAGCAGTTCTTC.